The T cell receptor (beta chain) under discussion was sequenced for a study of shared clonotypes between healthy human individuals (TCRdb year 2020). With regard to the full study: The cohort included three men and a couple of women between 18 and 49 years of age. For each donor, three plates each were used for CD4 naive and CD4 memory, two plates were used for CD8 naive, and one plate was used for CD8 memory. To estimate repertoire size and how much clonotypes are shared between individuals, the study performed deep sequencing of blood TCR repertoires from 4 to 6 healthy adults. To increase sequencing depth and limit assay-specific biases, TCR repertoire library preparation and sequencing were carried out by different laboratories using diverse techniques. Each donor's leukapheresis produced roughly between roughly 0.85 and 10 billion PBMCs.

V loses 1 base of germline sequence and J loses 1 base, and the interval between the two ends is 5 bases. The CDR3 runs 13 residues from the cysteine to the phenylalanine. Only the CDR3 part of the read is kept: 39 bases, read in frame from the first base. Taken from the germline V gene, the CDR1 and CDR2 loops are SGHDT and YYEEEE. Using the deep immunoSEQ assay, multiplex PCR amplified TCR CDR3 regions from genomic DNA. Extracted genomic DNA from each cell subset was spread evenly across all wells of several immunoSEQ 96-well plates, with each plate serving as a replicate. For sorted subsets, approximately 190 ng of genomic DNA, equivalent to 30,000 or so T cell genomes, went into each replicate PCR. Purified libraries were measured with a Qubit 3.0 fluorometer, size-checked on a Bioanalyzer 2100, and measured again with the KAPA Library Quantification kit. Every immunoSEQ 96-well plate was sequenced on a separate single-read 150-cycle Illumina NextSeq 550 flow cell. The authors' pipeline ran thus. The immunoSEQ output contained only junctional sequences without quality scores, so filtering could not match that applied to full-length reads. To assign V/J genes and CDR3, sequences were annotated against IMGT germline references using PyIR, a Python wrapper for IgBLAST v1.9. Reads were removed for weak V/J assignments (E-value above 1e-6), missing CDR3, stop codons, out-of-frame junctions, or ambiguous translated residues. V3J clonotypes were defined as sequences sharing an identical inferred V gene, J gene, and CDR3 amino acid sequence. The percentage overlap between two repertoires was calculated by dividing the number of shared unique clonotypes by the size of the smaller repertoire. RTK rarefaction, the Chao1 estimator, and Recon v2.1 estimates of unobserved clonotypes were used to assess repertoire richness. Generation probabilities were computed with OLGA for all TCRbeta clonotypes obtained by the gDNA method from a few donors. TCRdb limited this immuneACCESS table to in-frame rearrangements with V and J called. A share of clones is missing; checked studies link under half to unresolved V genes, and the rest is unexplained. V, J and clone size derive from that table, while D and trimming were established from the DNA sequence. The sample contains 550,000 to 750,000 clones, around 90% of them found a single time. Together, the top ten hold approximately 24% of the sample.

CD8 naive samples consisted of CD45RO-negative cells that were positively selected for CCR7, yielding a CD45RA+CCR7+ population without TemRA cells. The donors were healthy, HIV-negative adults who had no recently reported acute infections or vaccinations. Only Caucasian adults living in Nashville, Tennessee, USA were represented among the donors. Blood was collected by leukapheresis, and PBMCs were isolated by Ficoll-Histopaque density gradient centrifugation and then cryopreserved in liquid nitrogen vapor phase. Purity and quantity of every magnetically sorted T cell population were checked by analytical flow cytometry. Genomic DNA was isolated from every sorted fraction and measured by UV absorbance on a Nanodrop 2000c. On the study overall, not on this receptor specifically: Sampling was restricted to blood, and TCR repertoires in tissues likely differ from the TCR repertoires found in blood. Based on pairwise subsampling, the degree of clonotype sharing among donors was expected to be affected by sequencing depth. Naive subsets generally had larger estimated clonotype richness than memory subsets. Roughly 5% of naive CD4, roughly 3.6% of naive CD8, around 2.3% of memory CD4, and around 0.42% of memory CD8 clonotypes were shared across several donors. Because the study included only a small number of donors, the genetic and exposure-history diversity represented was limited. Compared with non-shared clonotypes, clonotypes shared by all four sorted-subset donors had higher generation probabilities. Incomplete sequencing was indicated by rarefaction of sorted-subset datasets, despite the large sequencing depth.

For this clone: What this receptor recognizes is not known. Per-base qualities were not stored, and no clone one base away is much larger.

Sequenced material: naive CD8+ T cells sorted from blood. The label giving this sample's cell subset or site can be read as: CD45RA+CCR7+. This receptor was obtained from a man aged 25-40 years in good health. The sequence joins TRBV5-6 to TRBJ1-1, with the D gene call left open. The CDR3 reads CASSLNQNTEAFF. The sequenced DNA: TGTGCCAGCAGCTTGAACCAGAACACTGAAGCTTTCTTT. When the CDR3 is completed using the reference TRBV5-6 and TRBJ1-1 genes on either side, the full variable domain is DAGVTQSPTHLIKTRGQQVTLRCSPKSGHDTVSWYQQALGQGPQFIFQYYEEEERQRGNFPDRFSGHQFPNYSSELNVNALLLGDSALYLCASSLNQNTEAFFGQGTRLTVV.